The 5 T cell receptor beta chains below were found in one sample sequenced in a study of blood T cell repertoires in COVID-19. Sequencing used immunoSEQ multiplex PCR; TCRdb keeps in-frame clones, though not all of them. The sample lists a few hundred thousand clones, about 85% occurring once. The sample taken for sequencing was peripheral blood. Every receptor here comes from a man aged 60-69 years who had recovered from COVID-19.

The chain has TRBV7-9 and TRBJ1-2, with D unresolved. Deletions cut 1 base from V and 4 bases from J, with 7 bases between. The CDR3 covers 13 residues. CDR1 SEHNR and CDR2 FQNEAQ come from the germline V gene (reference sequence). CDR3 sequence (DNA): TGTGCCAGCAGCTTAGATAGTTCCTATGGCTACACCTTC. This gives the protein CASSLDSSYGYTF.

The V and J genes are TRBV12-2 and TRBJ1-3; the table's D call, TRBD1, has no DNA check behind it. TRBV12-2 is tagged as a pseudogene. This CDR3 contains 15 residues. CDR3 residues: CASRSGTASGNTIYF. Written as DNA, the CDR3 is TGTGCAAGTCGGAGTGGGACAGCCTCTGGAAACACCATATATTTT.

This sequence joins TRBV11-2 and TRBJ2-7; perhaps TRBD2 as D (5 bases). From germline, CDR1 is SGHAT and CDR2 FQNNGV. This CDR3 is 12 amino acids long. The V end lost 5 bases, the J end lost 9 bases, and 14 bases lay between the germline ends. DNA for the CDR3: TGTGCCAGCAGCCCGACCCGCGCGGGGCAGTACTTC. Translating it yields CASSPTRAGQYF.

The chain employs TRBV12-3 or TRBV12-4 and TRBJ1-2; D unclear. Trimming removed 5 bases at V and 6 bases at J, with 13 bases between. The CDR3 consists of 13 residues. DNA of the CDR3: TGTGCCAGCAGTCCGACCGAGGCCCATGGCTACACCTTC. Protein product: CASSPTEAHGYTF.

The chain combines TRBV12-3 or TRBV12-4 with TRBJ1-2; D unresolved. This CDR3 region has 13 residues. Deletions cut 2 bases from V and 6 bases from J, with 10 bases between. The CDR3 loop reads CASSLSSVNGYTF. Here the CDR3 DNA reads TGTGCCAGCAGTTTATCTTCGGTCAATGGCTACACCTTC.